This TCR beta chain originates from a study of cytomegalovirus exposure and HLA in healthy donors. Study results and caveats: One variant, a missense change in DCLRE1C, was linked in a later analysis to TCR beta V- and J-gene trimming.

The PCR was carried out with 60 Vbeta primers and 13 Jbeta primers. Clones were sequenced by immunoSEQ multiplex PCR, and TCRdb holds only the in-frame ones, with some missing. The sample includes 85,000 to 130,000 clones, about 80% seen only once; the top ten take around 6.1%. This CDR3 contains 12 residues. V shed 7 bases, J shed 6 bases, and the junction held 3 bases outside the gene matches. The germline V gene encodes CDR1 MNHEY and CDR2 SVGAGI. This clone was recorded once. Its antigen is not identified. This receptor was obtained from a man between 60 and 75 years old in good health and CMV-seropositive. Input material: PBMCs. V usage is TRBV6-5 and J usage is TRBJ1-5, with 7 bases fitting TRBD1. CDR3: CASKTGSQPQHF. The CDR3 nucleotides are TGTGCCAGCAAGACAGGGTCTCAGCCCCAGCATTTT.